This record looks at one T cell receptor beta chain sequence and its context. Its antigen is as yet unknown. This specimen belongs to a study of human T cells and chemical hapten exposure. In the study overall: A 2 cm by 2 cm inner upper arm patch received 2% DPC for sensitization. The study enrolled mostly female patients with alopecia areata, totalis or universalis.

The time point here: patch test 1, 2 weeks after DPC sensitization. Noted treatment: therapeutic diphenylcyclopropenone sensitization with weekly scalp DPC. Whole-study findings and limits: TCRs exceeding 1 in 1000 frequency stayed unchanged with DPC sensitization.

TCRdb recomputed calls from the RACE reads with MiXCR, one row per CDR3 protein. The top ten hold less than 2% of the sample, which has 150,000 to 200,000 distinct CDR3 sequences, about 14% seen once. The V gene lost 2 bases and the J gene lost 7 bases, with 8 bases spanning the gap. The germline V gene has CDR1 SNHLY and CDR2 FYNNEI. The CDR3 loop spans 13 amino acids. The sample was whole blood, taken in connection with sensitization to the hapten diphenylcyclopropenone (DPC). The chain employs TRBV2 and TRBJ1-4; D not certain. This TCR came from a woman in her 30s with alopecia areata. Some clones in this sample may be carry-over from other donors' samples. The CDR3 here is CASSERWTEKLFF. The CDR3 DNA reads TGTGCCAGCAGTGAAAGGTGGACTGAAAAACTGTTTTTT.